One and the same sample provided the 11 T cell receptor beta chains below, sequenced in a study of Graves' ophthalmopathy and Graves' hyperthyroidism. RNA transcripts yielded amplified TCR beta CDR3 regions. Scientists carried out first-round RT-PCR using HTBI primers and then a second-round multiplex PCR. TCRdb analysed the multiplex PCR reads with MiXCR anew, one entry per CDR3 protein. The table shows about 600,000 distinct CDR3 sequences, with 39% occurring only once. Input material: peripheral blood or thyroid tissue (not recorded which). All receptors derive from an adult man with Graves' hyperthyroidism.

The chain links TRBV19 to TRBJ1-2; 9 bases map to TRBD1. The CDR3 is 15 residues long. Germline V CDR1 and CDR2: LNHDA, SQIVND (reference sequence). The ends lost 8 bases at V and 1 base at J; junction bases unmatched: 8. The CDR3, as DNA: TGTGCCAGTTCCGGGACAGGGCTGAATAACTATGGCTACACCTTC. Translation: CASSGTGLNNYGYTF.

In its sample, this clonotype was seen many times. The CDR3 loop reads CASSSSGGNQETQYF. The CDR3 DNA is TGCGCCAGCAGTTCTAGCGGGGGGAACCAAGAGACCCAGTACTTC. The chain joins TRBV5-1 to TRBJ2-5; 11 bases align to TRBD2. Germline V CDR1 and CDR2: SGHRS, YFSETQ. CDR3 size: 15 residues. Trimming removed 5 bases from V and 0 bases from J; junction bases left unmatched: 3.

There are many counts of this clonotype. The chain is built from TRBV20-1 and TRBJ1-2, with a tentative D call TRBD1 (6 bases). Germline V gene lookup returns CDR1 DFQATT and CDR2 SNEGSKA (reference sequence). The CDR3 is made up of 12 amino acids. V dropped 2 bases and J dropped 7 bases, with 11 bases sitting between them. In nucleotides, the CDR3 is TGCAGTGCTAGACGCAGGGGAACTGGCTACACCTTC. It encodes CSARRRGTGYTF.

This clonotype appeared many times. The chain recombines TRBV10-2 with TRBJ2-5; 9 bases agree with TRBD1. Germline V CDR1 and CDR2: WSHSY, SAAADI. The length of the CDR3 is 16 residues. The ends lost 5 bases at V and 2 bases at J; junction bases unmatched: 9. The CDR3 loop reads CASSNSRTGDQETQYF. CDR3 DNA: TGCGCCAGCAGTAATTCCCGGACAGGGGATCAAGAGACCCAGTACTTC.

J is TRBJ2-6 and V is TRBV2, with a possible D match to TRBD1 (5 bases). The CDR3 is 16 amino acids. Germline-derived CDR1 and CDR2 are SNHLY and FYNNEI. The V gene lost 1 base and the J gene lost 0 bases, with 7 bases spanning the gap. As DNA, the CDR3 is TGTGCCAGCAGTGAAGACAGGAGCTCTGGGGCCAACGTCCTGACTTTC. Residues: CASSEDRSSGANVLTF.

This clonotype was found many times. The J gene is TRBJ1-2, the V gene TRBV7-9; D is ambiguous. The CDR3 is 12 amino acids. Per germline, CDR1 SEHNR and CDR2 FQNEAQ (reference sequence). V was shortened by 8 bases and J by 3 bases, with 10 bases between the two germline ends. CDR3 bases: TGTGCCAGCCGCAGGACCGACTATGGCTACACCTTC. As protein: CASRRTDYGYTF.

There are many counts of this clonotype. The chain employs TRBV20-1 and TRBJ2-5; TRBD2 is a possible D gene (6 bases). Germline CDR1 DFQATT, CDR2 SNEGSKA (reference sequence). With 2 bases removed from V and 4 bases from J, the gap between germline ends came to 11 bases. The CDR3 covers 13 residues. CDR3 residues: CSARSLGGETQYF. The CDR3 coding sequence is TGCAGTGCTAGAAGTTTGGGGGGAGAGACCCAGTACTTC.

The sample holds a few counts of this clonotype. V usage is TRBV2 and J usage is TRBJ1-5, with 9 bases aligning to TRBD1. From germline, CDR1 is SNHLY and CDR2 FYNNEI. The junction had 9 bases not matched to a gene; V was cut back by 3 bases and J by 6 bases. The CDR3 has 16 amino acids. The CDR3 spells CASSDHRDRVSQPQHF. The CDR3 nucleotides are TGTGCCAGCAGTGACCACCGGGACAGGGTTAGTCAGCCCCAGCATTTT. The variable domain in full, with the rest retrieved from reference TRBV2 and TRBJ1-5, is EPEVTQTPSHQVTQMGQEVILRCVPISNHLYFYWYRQILGQKVEFLVSFYNNEISEKSEIFDDQFSVERPDGSNFTLKIRSTKLEDSAMYFCASSDHRDRVSQPQHFGDGTRLSIL.

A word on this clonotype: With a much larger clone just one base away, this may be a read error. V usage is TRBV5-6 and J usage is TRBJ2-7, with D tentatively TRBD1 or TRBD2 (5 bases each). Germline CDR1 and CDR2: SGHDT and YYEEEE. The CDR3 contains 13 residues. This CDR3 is CASSWGNTYGQYF. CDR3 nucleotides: TGTGCCAGCAGCTGGGGGAATACCTACGGGCAGTACTTC.

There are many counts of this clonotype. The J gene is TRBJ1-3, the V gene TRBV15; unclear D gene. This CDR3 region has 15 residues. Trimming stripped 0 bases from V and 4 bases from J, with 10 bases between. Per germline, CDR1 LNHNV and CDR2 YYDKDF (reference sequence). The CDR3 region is CATSRDEGFGNTIYF. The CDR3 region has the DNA TGTGCCACCAGCAGAGATGAGGGATTCGGAAACACCATATATTTT.

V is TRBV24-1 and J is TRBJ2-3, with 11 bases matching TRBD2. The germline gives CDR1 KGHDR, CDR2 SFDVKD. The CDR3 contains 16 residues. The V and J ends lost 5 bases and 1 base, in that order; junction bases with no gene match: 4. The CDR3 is CATSGETSGGTDTQYF. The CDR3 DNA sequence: TGTGCCACCAGTGGCGAGACTAGCGGGGGCACAGATACGCAGTATTTT.